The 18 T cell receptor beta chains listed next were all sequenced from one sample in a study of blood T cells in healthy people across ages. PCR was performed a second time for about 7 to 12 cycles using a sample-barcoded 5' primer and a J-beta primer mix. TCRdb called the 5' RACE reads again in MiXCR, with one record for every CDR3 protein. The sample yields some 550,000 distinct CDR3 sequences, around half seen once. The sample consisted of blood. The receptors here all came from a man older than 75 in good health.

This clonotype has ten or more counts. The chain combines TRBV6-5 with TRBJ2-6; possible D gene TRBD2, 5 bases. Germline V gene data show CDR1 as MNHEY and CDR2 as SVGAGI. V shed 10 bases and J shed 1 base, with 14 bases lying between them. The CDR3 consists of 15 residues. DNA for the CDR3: TGTGCCACCTCCCTCGGGGTATCTGGGGCCAACGTCCTGACTTTC. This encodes CATSLGVSGANVLTF.

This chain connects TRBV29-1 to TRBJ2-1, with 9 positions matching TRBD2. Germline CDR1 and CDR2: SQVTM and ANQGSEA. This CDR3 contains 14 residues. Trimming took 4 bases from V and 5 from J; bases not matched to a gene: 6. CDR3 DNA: TGCAGCGTTGTAGGCGGGAGGGTCAACAATGAGCAGTTCTTC. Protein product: CSVVGGRVNNEQFF.

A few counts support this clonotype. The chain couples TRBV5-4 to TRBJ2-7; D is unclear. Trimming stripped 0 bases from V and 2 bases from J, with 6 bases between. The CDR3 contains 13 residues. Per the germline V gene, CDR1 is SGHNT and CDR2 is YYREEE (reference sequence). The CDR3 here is CASSLDAAYEQYF. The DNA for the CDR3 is TGTGCCAGCAGCTTGGACGCTGCCTACGAGCAGTACTTC.

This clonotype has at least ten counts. The CDR3 protein is CSVGRPNTEAFF. The CDR3 DNA follows: TGCAGCGTGGGACGGCCGAACACTGAAGCTTTCTTT. The chain has TRBV29-1 and TRBJ1-1; TRBD1 might be the D (5 bases). CDR1 is SQVTM and CDR2 is ANQGSEA in the germline V gene. Trimming cost V 6 bases and J 1 base, with 9 bases left between them. The CDR3 has 12 residues.

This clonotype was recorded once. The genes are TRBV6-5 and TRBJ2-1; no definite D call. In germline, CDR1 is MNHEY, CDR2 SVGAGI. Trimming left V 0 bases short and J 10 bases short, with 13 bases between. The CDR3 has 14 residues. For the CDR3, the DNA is TGTGCCAGCAGTTACTCTTGGGCTAGTGGGGAGCAGTTCTTC. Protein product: CASSYSWASGEQFF.

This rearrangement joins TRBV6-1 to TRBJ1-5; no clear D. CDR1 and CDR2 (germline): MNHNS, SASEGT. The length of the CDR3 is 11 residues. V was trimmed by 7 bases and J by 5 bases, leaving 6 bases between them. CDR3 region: CASMMDQPQHF. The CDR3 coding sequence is TGTGCCAGCATGATGGATCAGCCCCAGCATTTT.

The CDR3 loop reads CASMRGGRLDEQFF. For the CDR3, the DNA is TGTGCCAGCATGAGGGGAGGGAGGTTGGATGAGCAGTTCTTC. This rearrangement joins TRBV12-3 or TRBV12-4 to TRBJ2-1; 7 bases map to TRBD2. The CDR3 runs to 14 residues. V lost 7 bases, J lost 8 bases, and 11 bases stayed unmatched.

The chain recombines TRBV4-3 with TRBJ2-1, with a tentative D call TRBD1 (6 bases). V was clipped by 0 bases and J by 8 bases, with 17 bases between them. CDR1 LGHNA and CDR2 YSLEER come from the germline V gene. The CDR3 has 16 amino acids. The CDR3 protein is CASSQDPVSGTYEQFF. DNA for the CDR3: TGCGCCAGCAGCCAAGATCCCGTCTCCGGGACATATGAGCAGTTCTTC.

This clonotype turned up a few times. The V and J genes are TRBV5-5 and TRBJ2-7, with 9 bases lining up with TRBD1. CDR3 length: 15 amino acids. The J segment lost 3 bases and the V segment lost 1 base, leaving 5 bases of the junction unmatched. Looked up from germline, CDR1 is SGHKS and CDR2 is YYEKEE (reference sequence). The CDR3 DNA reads TGTGCCAGCAGCTTGTACCTGGACAGGGGCTACGAGCAGTACTTC. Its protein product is CASSLYLDRGYEQYF.

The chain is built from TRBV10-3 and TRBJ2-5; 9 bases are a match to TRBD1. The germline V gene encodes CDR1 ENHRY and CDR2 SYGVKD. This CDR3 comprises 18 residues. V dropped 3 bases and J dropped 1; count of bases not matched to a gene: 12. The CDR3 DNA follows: TGTGCCATCAGTGACCCGAGGGGTGGACAGGGGACCCAAGAGACCCAGTACTTC. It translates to CAISDPRGGQGTQETQYF.

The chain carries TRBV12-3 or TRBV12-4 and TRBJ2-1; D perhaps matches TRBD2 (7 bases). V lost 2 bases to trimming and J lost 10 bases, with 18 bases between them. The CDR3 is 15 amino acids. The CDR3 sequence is CASSLSLAEGGEQFF. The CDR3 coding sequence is TGTGCCAGCAGTTTAAGTCTAGCGGAAGGGGGGGAGCAGTTCTTC.

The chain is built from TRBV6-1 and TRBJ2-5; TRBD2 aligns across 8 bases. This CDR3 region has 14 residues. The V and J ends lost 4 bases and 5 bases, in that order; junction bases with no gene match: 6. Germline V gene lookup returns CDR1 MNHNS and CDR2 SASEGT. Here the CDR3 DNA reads TGTGCCAGCAGTGGAGCGGGGGCCGGGGAGACCCAGTACTTC. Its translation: CASSGAGAGETQYF.

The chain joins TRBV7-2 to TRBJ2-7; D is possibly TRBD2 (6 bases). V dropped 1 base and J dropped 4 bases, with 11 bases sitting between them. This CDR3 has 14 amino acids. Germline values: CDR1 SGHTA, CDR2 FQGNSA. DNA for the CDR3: TGTGCCAGCAGCTTAGGTACTAGCAATTACGAGCAGTACTTC. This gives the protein CASSLGTSNYEQYF.

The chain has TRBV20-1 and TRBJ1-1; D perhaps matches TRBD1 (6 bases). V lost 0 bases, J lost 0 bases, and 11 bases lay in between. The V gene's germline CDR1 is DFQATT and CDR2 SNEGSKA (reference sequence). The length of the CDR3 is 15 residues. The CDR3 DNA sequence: TGCAGTGCTAGAGATCTCCACAGGGTGAACACTGAAGCTTTCTTT. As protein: CSARDLHRVNTEAFF.

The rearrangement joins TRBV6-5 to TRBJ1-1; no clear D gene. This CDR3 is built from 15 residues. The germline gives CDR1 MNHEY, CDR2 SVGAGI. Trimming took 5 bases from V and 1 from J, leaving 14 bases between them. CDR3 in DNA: TGTGCCAGCAGTCGTTTCACGCGGGGGAACACTGAAGCTTTCTTT. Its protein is CASSRFTRGNTEAFF.

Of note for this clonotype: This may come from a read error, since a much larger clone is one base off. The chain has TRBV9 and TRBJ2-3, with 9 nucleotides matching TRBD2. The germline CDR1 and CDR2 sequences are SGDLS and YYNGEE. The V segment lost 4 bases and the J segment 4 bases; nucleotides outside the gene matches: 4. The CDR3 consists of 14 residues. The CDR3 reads CASSFSGSADTQYF. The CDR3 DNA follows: TGTGCCAGCAGCTTTAGCGGGAGCGCAGATACGCAGTATTTT.

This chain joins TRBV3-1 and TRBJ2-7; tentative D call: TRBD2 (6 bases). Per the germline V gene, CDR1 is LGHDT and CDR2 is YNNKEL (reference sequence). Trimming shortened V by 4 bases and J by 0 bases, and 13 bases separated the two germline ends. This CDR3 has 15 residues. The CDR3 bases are TGTGCCAGCAGCCCGGGGGTCTCCAGCTCCTACGAGCAGTACTTC. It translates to CASSPGVSSSYEQYF.

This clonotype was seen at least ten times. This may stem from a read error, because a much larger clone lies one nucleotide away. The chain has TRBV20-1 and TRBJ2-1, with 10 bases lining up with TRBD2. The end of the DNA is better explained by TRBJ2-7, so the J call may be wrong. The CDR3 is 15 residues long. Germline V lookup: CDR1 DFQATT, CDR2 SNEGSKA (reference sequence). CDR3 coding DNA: TGCAGTGCTAGGCCCAGCGGGAGGGCCTACAATGAGCAGTACTTC. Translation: CSARPSGRAYNEQYF.